The clone carrying this TCR beta chain has just a few counts. Antigen: not known. Amplification of TCR alpha and beta CDR3 regions from RNA used iRepertoire nested multiplex PCR. Via MiXCR, TCRdb re-called the multiplex PCR reads, giving one row per CDR3 protein. This repertoire shows more than 350,000 distinct CDR3 sequences, roughly two fifths found once; its top ten account for about 12%. This record comes from a study of glioma-infiltrating T cells. Study-level points and caveats: Shared blood CDR3 signature motifs marked patients with low tissue-blood divergence. CDR3 overlap between tissue and blood was very small.

The V end lost 5 bases, the J end lost 0 bases, and 8 bases lay between the germline ends. The CDR3 runs to 14 residues. Germline V gives CDR1 DFQATT, CDR2 SNEGSKA (reference sequence). This clonotype originated in a human donor with low-grade glioma or glioblastoma, undergoing nonglioma brain surgery, or in good health (not recorded which). Sequenced: glioma tissue, nonneoplastic brain tissue, or PBMCs (not recorded which). J is TRBJ2-6 and V is TRBV20-1; no firm D call. The DNA of the CDR3 is TGCAGTGCTCACGAAAACTCTGGGGCCAACGTCCTGACTTTC. Protein product: CSAHENSGANVLTF.